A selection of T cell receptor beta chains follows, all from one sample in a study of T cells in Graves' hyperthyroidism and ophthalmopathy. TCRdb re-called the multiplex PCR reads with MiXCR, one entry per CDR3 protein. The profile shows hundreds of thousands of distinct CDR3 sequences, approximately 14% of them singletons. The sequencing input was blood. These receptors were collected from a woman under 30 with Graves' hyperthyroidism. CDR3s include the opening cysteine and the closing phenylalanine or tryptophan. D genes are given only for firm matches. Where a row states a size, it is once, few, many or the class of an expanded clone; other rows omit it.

DNA: TGTGCCACCGCCCGAACTAGTAACAATGAGCAGTTCTTC; CDR3: CATARTSNNEQFF; D: NA; V: TRBV24-1; size: NA; J: TRBJ2-1
DNA: TGCAGTGCTAGAGATCCGGCGACAGATACGCAGTATTTT; CDR3: CSARDPATDTQYF; D: NA; V: TRBV20-1; size: many; J: TRBJ2-3
DNA: TGTGCCAGCAGTGTGAGCGGGAGGGCCTCCGAGCAGTACTTC; CDR3: CASSVSGRASEQYF; D: TRBD2; V: TRBV12-3/TRBV12-4; size: many; J: TRBJ2-7
DNA: TGTGCCAGCAGCTTAGCGGTTTTCGTGGGTCGACATGGCTACACCTTC; CDR3: CASSLAVFVGRHGYTF; D: NA; V: TRBV11-2; size: many; J: TRBJ1-2
DNA: TGTGCCAGCAGTAAGGGGTGGTCCTACGAGCAGTACTTC; CDR3: CASSKGWSYEQYF; D: NA; V: TRBV6-1; size: NA; J: TRBJ2-7
DNA: TGTGCCAGCAGTTCGACAGGGTACAATGAGCAGTTCTTC; CDR3: CASSSTGYNEQFF; D: TRBD1; V: TRBV7-9; size: many; J: TRBJ2-1
DNA: TGCAGTGCTAGAATTGGGGCGGCGGGAACCGGCTACACCTTC; CDR3: CSARIGAAGTGYTF; D: NA; V: TRBV20-1; size: NA; J: TRBJ1-2
DNA: TGCAGTGCCCCCCCCAGCACAGATACGCAGTATTTT; CDR3: CSAPPSTDTQYF; D: NA; V: TRBV20-1; size: many; J: TRBJ2-3
DNA: TGTGCCAGCAGCTTAGGGACAGGGGGCGGCTACGAGCAGTACTTC; CDR3: CASSLGTGGGYEQYF; D: TRBD1; V: TRBV7-2; size: many; J: TRBJ2-7
DNA: TGTGCCAGCAGCTTACCACAGGATGCTCCTAACACCGGGGAGCTGTTTTTT; CDR3: CASSLPQDAPNTGELFF; D: NA; V: TRBV11-2; size: NA; J: TRBJ2-2
DNA: TGTGCCAGCAGTGAACTGGGGGCCGGGGAGTACGAGCAGTACTTC; CDR3: CASSELGAGEYEQYF; D: NA; V: TRBV6-1; size: NA; J: TRBJ2-7
DNA: TGTGCCAGCAGCAGTCAGGGGGACTACGAGCAGTACTTC; CDR3: CASSSQGDYEQYF; D: TRBD1; V: TRBV27; size: many; J: TRBJ2-7
DNA: TGCAGCGTTTTGGTCGGCAGGGAATATGGCTACACCTTC; CDR3: CSVLVGREYGYTF; D: NA; V: TRBV29-1; size: many; J: TRBJ1-2
DNA: TGTGCCAGCAGCGTAGCCGATAGCGGGAGAAACGATGAGCAGTTCTTC; CDR3: CASSVADSGRNDEQFF; D: TRBD2; V: TRBV9; size: NA; J: TRBJ2-1
DNA: TGTGCCAGTAGAGGACAAGCTAACTATGGCTACACCTTC; CDR3: CASRGQANYGYTF; D: NA; V: TRBV19; size: once; J: TRBJ1-2
DNA: TGTGCCAGACTCTTGGGGGGACCCAGGGACAAAAACATTCAGTACTTC; CDR3: CARLLGGPRDKNIQYF; D: NA; V: TRBV2; size: few; J: TRBJ2-4
DNA: TGTGCCAGCAACAGACAGGGGAAGGAAAAACTGTTTTTT; CDR3: CASNRQGKEKLFF; D: TRBD1; V: TRBV2; size: NA; J: TRBJ1-4
DNA: TGTGCCAGCAGGCGGGATACCTCCTACAATGAGCAGTTCTTC; CDR3: CASRRDTSYNEQFF; D: NA; V: TRBV9; size: few; J: TRBJ2-1
DNA: TGTGCCAGCAGCTTAGCGCCTAGCGGGAGAGATACGCAGTATTTT; CDR3: CASSLAPSGRDTQYF; D: TRBD2; V: TRBV7-6; size: many; J: TRBJ2-3
DNA: TGTGCCAGCAGCTCCCCCGTCCGCAGCTTGAACACTGAAGCTTTCTTT; CDR3: CASSSPVRSLNTEAFF; D: NA; V: TRBV13; size: many; J: TRBJ1-1
DNA: TGTGCCAGCAGCTTAGCGTGGGACGCCTACACCTTC; CDR3: CASSLAWDAYTF; D: NA; V: TRBV7-8; size: few; J: TRBJ1-2
DNA: TGTGCCAGCAGTGAAGATATAGTTTGGAATGAGCAGTTCTTC; CDR3: CASSEDIVWNEQFF; D: NA; V: TRBV6-1; size: few; J: TRBJ2-1
DNA: TGTGCCAGCTCACGAAGGGTGGACACTGAAGCTTTCTTT; CDR3: CASSRRVDTEAFF; D: NA; V: TRBV18; size: many; J: TRBJ1-1
DNA: TGTGCCAGCAGGCGACTAGCGGGAGTGGTGGAGACCCAGTACTTC; CDR3: CASRRLAGVVETQYF; D: TRBD2; V: TRBV2; size: many; J: TRBJ2-5
DNA: TGTGCCAGCACCATCTCGGACACTGAAGCTTTCTTT; CDR3: CASTISDTEAFF; D: NA; V: TRBV5-5; size: many; J: TRBJ1-1
DNA: TGCAGTGCTTTGACTAGCTCCGACTACGAGCAGTACTTC; CDR3: CSALTSSDYEQYF; D: TRBD2; V: TRBV20-1; size: many; J: TRBJ2-7
DNA: TGTGCCTGGAGTGTAGGGGTCTCCTACGAGCAGTACTTC; CDR3: CAWSVGVSYEQYF; D: NA; V: TRBV30; size: NA; J: TRBJ2-7
DNA: TGTGCCACAGGACTAGCGGGAAATGAGCAGTTCTTC; CDR3: CATGLAGNEQFF; D: TRBD2; V: TRBV10-3; size: few; J: TRBJ2-1
DNA: TGCAGTGCTCAGTTAACAGGGTCCTACGAGCAGTACTTC; CDR3: CSAQLTGSYEQYF; D: NA; V: TRBV20-1; size: many; J: TRBJ2-7
DNA: TGTGCCAGCAGCCCCCAGACAGGGGAAGTTTCACCCCTCCACTTT; CDR3: CASSPQTGEVSPLHF; D: TRBD1; V: TRBV28; size: NA; J: TRBJ1-6
DNA: TGTGCCAGTGCAGGCCAATTCGGACACTCCCAAGAGACCCAGTACTTC; CDR3: CASAGQFGHSQETQYF; D: NA; V: TRBV19; size: NA; J: TRBJ2-5
DNA: TGTGCCAGCACCCCACTCATACTAGCGGGACATCTACCTAGCTACGAGCAGTACTTC; CDR3: CASTPLILAGHLPSYEQYF; D: TRBD2; V: TRBV6-2/TRBV6-3; size: NA; J: TRBJ2-7
DNA: TGCAGTGCTAGAGAGCCCGGGGGGACCTCCTCTGGGGCCAACGTCCTGACTTTC; CDR3: CSAREPGGTSSGANVLTF; D: TRBD2; V: TRBV20-1; size: few; J: TRBJ2-6
DNA: TGTGCCACCAGGTATGACTCCTACAATGAGCAGTTCTTC; CDR3: CATRYDSYNEQFF; D: NA; V: TRBV24-1; size: once; J: TRBJ2-1
DNA: TGTGCCAGCAGTCTGACAGGGACGGGCTACGATGAGCAGTTCTTC; CDR3: CASSLTGTGYDEQFF; D: TRBD1; V: TRBV14; size: many; J: TRBJ2-1
DNA: TGTGCCAGCAGCCCATCAGGACAGGGGGCCGCCGGGGAGCTGTTTTTT; CDR3: CASSPSGQGAAGELFF; D: TRBD1; V: TRBV7-9; size: NA; J: TRBJ2-2
DNA: TGTGCCAGCAGTCCAGGACCCTCCTCCAGCTCCTACGAGCAGTACTTC; CDR3: CASSPGPSSSSYEQYF; D: NA; V: TRBV11-2; size: many; J: TRBJ2-7
DNA: TGCAGCGCGAAGAATCTCAATCAGCCCCAGCATTTT; CDR3: CSAKNLNQPQHF; D: NA; V: TRBV29-1; size: NA; J: TRBJ1-5
DNA: TGCAGTGCTAGAGGGGGAAACAATCAGCCCCAGCATTTT; CDR3: CSARGGNNQPQHF; D: NA; V: TRBV20-1; size: few; J: TRBJ1-5
DNA: TGTGCCATCCCGCCCCGGGACAGGGTAGCGATCTCTGAAGCTTTCTTT; CDR3: CAIPPRDRVAISEAFF; D: TRBD1; V: TRBV2; size: many; J: TRBJ1-1
DNA: TGTGCCAGCAGTTACTCGTTCGAAGGGACCTCGAACACCGGGGAGCTGTTTTTT; CDR3: CASSYSFEGTSNTGELFF; D: NA; V: TRBV6-6; size: many; J: TRBJ2-2
DNA: TGTGCCAGCAGCTTAGGGTCGGTCTCCCGAGGCTACACCTTC; CDR3: CASSLGSVSRGYTF; D: NA; V: TRBV11-2; size: many; J: TRBJ1-2
DNA: TGCAGCTCTGCTCGGCGACTAGCAAATGAGCAGTTCTTC; CDR3: CSSARRLANEQFF; D: TRBD2; V: TRBV29-1; size: many; J: TRBJ2-1
DNA: TGTGCCAGCAATCCTCTCGCGACAGGGGGCCGAGAGACCCAGTACTTC; CDR3: CASNPLATGGRETQYF; D: TRBD1; V: TRBV12-3/TRBV12-4; size: NA; J: TRBJ2-5
DNA: TGTGCCAGCAGCCCGCGCGCAGGGAAAAATGAGCAGTTCTTC; CDR3: CASSPRAGKNEQFF; D: NA; V: TRBV7-6; size: many; J: TRBJ2-1
DNA: TGTGCCAGCAGCATCCGGACGAGGGGGTCCTACGAGCAGTACTTC; CDR3: CASSIRTRGSYEQYF; D: NA; V: TRBV11-2; size: NA; J: TRBJ2-7
DNA: TGTGCCAGCAGCTTTGCGGGAGCATTTTCCCACGAGCAGTACTTC; CDR3: CASSFAGAFSHEQYF; D: TRBD2; V: TRBV7-9; size: many; J: TRBJ2-7
DNA: TGTGCCACCAGCCCAGGTCTGTCTAGCGGCCCGGCGGAGGAGCAGTACTTC; CDR3: CATSPGLSSGPAEEQYF; D: TRBD2; V: TRBV15; size: NA; J: TRBJ2-7
DNA: TGTGCCAGCAGTGGGAACCCTGACGGTTTAAACACTGAAGCTTTCTTT; CDR3: CASSGNPDGLNTEAFF; D: NA; V: TRBV2; size: many; J: TRBJ1-1
DNA: TGTGCCAGCAGCTTATCCGGGACAGGGGGCTACGATCAGCCCCAGCATTTT; CDR3: CASSLSGTGGYDQPQHF; D: TRBD1; V: TRBV7-2; size: NA; J: TRBJ1-5
DNA: TGTGCCAGCAGCCATTCCCCGGGGGGCGGGAGGGCCAATGAGCAGTTCTTC; CDR3: CASSHSPGGGRANEQFF; D: TRBD2; V: TRBV14; size: few; J: TRBJ2-1
DNA: TGCAGTGCTAGAGTCCTACTAGGTGCGGGAGGCTCATACGAGCAGTACTTC; CDR3: CSARVLLGAGGSYEQYF; D: TRBD2; V: TRBV20-1; size: few; J: TRBJ2-7
DNA: TGTGCCAGCTCCCCTGGGGTCGCTTTATCCTACGAGCAGTACTTC; CDR3: CASSPGVALSYEQYF; D: NA; V: TRBV18; size: many; J: TRBJ2-7
DNA: TGTGCCAGCAGTTACCGTCGGGGGGCTACTTCAGATACGCAGTATTTT; CDR3: CASSYRRGATSDTQYF; D: NA; V: TRBV6-6; size: few; J: TRBJ2-3
DNA: TGCAGTGCTAGAGATTTTGGCGGGAGATTCAGCTACAATGAGCAGTTCTTC; CDR3: CSARDFGGRFSYNEQFF; D: TRBD2; V: TRBV20-1; size: NA; J: TRBJ2-1
DNA: TGCAGTGCTAGATGGGGGAGTGGAGAGACCCAGTACTTC; CDR3: CSARWGSGETQYF; D: NA; V: TRBV20-1; size: few; J: TRBJ2-5